These 14 T cell receptor beta chains came from one sample sequenced in a study of blood T cell repertoires in COVID-19. Clones were sequenced by immunoSEQ multiplex PCR, and TCRdb holds only the in-frame ones, with some missing. Of approximately 440,000 clones listed, about 92% are singletons. Specimen: PBMCs or T cells enriched from blood (not recorded which). These receptors came from a man younger than 35 who had recovered from COVID-19.

The gene calls are TRBV5-4 and TRBJ2-2; tentative D call: TRBD2 (7 bases). The CDR3 sequence is 16 residues long. Looked up from germline, CDR1 is SGHNT and CDR2 is YYREEE (reference sequence). V was pared by 1 base and J by 1 base, with 11 bases between. CDR3 amino acids: CASSLRGTKNTGELFF. The CDR3 coding sequence is TGTGCCAGCAGCTTGAGGGGGACTAAGAACACCGGGGAGCTGTTTTTT.

The rearrangement joins TRBV19 to TRBJ1-2; 8 nucleotides align to TRBD1. Per the germline V gene, CDR1 is LNHDA and CDR2 is SQIVND (reference sequence). The CDR3 spans 15 residues. V shed 2 bases and J 6 bases; nucleotides not matched to a gene: 8. The CDR3 sequence is CASSIRQGRDNGYTF. Written as DNA, the CDR3 is TGTGCCAGTAGTATAAGACAGGGGCGCGATAATGGCTACACCTTC. Complete variable domain (other parts from reference TRBV19 and TRBJ1-2): DGGITQSPKYLFRKEGQNVTLSCEQNLNHDAMYWYRQDPGQGLRLIYYSQIVNDFQKGDIAEGYSVSREKKESFPLTVTSAQKNPTAFYLCASSIRQGRDNGYTFGSGTRLTVV.

CDR3 amino acids: CAWSTGRFTEAFF. CDR3 coding DNA: TGTGCCTGGAGTACAGGGAGATTCACTGAAGCTTTCTTT. This chain joins TRBV30 and TRBJ1-1; possible D gene TRBD1, 6 bases. Germline CDR1 GTSNPN, CDR2 SVGIG (reference sequence). V dropped 2 bases and J dropped 4 bases, with 11 bases sitting between them. The CDR3 spans 13 residues. Together with reference TRBV30 and TRBJ1-1, the CDR3 gives the full variable domain: SQTIHQWPATLVQPVGSPLSLECTVEGTSNPNLYWYRQAAGRGLQLLFYSVGIGQISSEVPQNLSASRPQDRQFILSSKKLLLSDSGFYLCAWSTGRFTEAFFGQGTRLTVV.

In this sample, this clone turned up once. The chain carries TRBV4-1 and TRBJ2-1; 9 bases match TRBD2. After removal of 5 bases from V and 6 bases from J, the junction contained 8 bases not matched to a gene. This CDR3 spans 15 amino acids. Germline V gives CDR1 MGHRA, CDR2 YSYEKL. This chain's CDR3 is CASSYAGLAPNEQFF. The CDR3, as DNA: TGCGCCAGCAGCTACGCAGGACTAGCGCCCAATGAGCAGTTCTTC.

This rearrangement joins TRBV28 to TRBJ1-1, with D unresolved. Trimming left V 6 bases short and J 0 bases short, with 11 bases between. Germline values: CDR1 MDHEN, CDR2 SYDVKM. The CDR3 length is 14 residues. The DNA for the CDR3 is TGTGCCAGCAGCCAACGCGAGATGAACACTGAAGCTTTCTTT. Translated, it gives CASSQREMNTEAFF.

The genes are TRBV27 and TRBJ1-6; D unclear. The CDR3 length is 15 residues. Germline V gene data show CDR1 as MNHEY and CDR2 as SMNVEV (reference sequence). V lost 0 bases and J lost 11, with 14 bases in between. CDR3 DNA: TGTGCCAGCAGTTTATCCGGGGAAGTTTACGCACCCCTCCACTTT. Protein product: CASSLSGEVYAPLHF.

This sequence joins TRBV5-1 and TRBJ2-1; 10 bases match TRBD2. Germline V gene lookup returns CDR1 SGHRS and CDR2 YFSETQ. The CDR3 has 16 residues. Trimming took 1 base from V and 4 from J; bases not matched to a gene: 5. The CDR3 spells CASSLNGLAEYNEQFF. The CDR3 nucleotides are TGCGCCAGCAGCTTGAATGGACTAGCGGAGTACAATGAGCAGTTCTTC.

The chain is built from TRBV4-1 and TRBJ1-5; D is perhaps TRBD1 (5 bases). V lost 3 bases and J 2 bases, leaving 17 bases between the germline ends. Per germline, CDR1 MGHRA and CDR2 YSYEKL. CDR3 length: 17 amino acids. DNA for the CDR3: TGCGCCAGCAGCCATCCTCCCGGGACTCTGGGCAATCAGCCCCAGCATTTT. Amino acid sequence: CASSHPPGTLGNQPQHF.

On this clone itself: In the same sample, other DNA sequences code for this CDR3. The chain has TRBV24-1 and TRBJ1-2; tentative D call: TRBD1 (5 bases). With 3 bases removed from V and 5 bases from J, the gap between germline ends came to 6 bases. The CDR3 totals 12 residues. Germline V gives CDR1 KGHDR, CDR2 SFDVKD. The CDR3 is CATSDPGYGYTF. The CDR3 bases are TGTGCCACCAGTGATCCAGGGTATGGCTACACCTTC.

CDR3 loop: CASSLEDSGYSYNEQFF. CDR3 nucleotide sequence: TGCGCCAGCAGCTTGGAAGATAGCGGGTACTCCTACAATGAGCAGTTCTTC. The genes are TRBV5-1 and TRBJ2-1, with 7 nucleotides matching TRBD2. This CDR3 comprises 17 residues. V shed 0 bases and J 0 bases; nucleotides not matched to a gene: 6. Germline CDR1 SGHRS, CDR2 YFSETQ.

Concerning this clone itself: The junction departs from the called germline gene at one end, perhaps through a read error. The chain joins TRBV5-1 to TRBJ1-6, with D hard to call. The CDR3 covers 15 residues. CDR1 and CDR2 from the germline V gene are SGHRS and YFSETQ. CDR3 amino acids: CASSLDSPYNSPLHF. The CDR3 DNA reads as TGCGCCAGCAGCTTGGATAGCCCCTACAATTCACCCCTCCACTTT.

This clone was observed once. The chain couples TRBV3-1 (or the pseudogene TRBV3-2) to TRBJ2-1, with 7 bases matching TRBD2. The CDR3 contains 16 residues. V gave up 4 bases and J gave up 7 bases; unmatched junction bases: 13. In germline, CDR1 is LGHDT, CDR2 YNNKEL (reference sequence). The CDR3 sequence is CASSPLGGRALNEQFF. The CDR3 bases are TGTGCCAGCAGCCCCCTCGGTGGGAGGGCCTTAAATGAGCAGTTCTTC.

The chain links TRBV28 to TRBJ2-7, with D possibly being TRBD2 (5 bases). The V gene's germline CDR1 is MDHEN and CDR2 SYDVKM. V was cut by 4 bases and J by 2 bases, with 12 bases left in between. This CDR3 is 14 amino acids long. CDR3 in DNA: TGTGCCAGCAGTTCCCGAGGGCTCACCTACGAGCAGTACTTC. Its protein product is CASSSRGLTYEQYF.

V usage is TRBV7-8 and J usage is TRBJ2-1, with 14 positions matching TRBD2. The CDR3 consists of 16 residues. Per germline, CDR1 SGHVS and CDR2 FQNEAQ. V was clipped by 2 bases and J by 8 bases; unmatched bases: 5. The CDR3 DNA sequence: TGTGCCAGCAGCTTATCGGGACTAGCGGGAGCTTATGAGCAGTTCTTC. Amino acid sequence: CASSLSGLAGAYEQFF.